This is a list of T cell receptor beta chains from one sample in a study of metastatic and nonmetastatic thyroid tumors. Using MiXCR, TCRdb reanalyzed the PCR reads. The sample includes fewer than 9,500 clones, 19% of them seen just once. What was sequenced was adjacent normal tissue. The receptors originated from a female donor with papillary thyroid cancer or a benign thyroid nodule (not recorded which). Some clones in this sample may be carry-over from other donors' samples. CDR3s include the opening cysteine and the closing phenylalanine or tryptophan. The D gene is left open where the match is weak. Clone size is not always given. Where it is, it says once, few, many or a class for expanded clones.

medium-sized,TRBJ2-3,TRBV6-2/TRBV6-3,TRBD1,CASRPTGWADTQYF,TGTGCCAGCAGGCCGACAGGGTGGGCAGATACGCAGTATTTT
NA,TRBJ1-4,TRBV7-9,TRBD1,CASSLRSGQHEKLFF,TGTGCCAGCAGCTTGCGGTCGGGACAGCATGAAAAACTGTTTTTT
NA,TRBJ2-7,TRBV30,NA,CAWRSGHLYEQYF,TGTGCCTGGAGGTCGGGACACTTGTACGAGCAGTACTTC
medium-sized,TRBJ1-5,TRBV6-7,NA,CASSSSGMRRPQHF,TGTGCCAGCAGTTCCAGCGGGATGAGGCGGCCCCAGCATTTT
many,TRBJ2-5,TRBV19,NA,CASSIDPGAQYF,TGTGCCAGTAGTATAGATCCTGGCGCCCAGTACTTC
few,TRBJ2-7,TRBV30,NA,CAWSLGSDYEQYF,TGTGCCTGGAGTCTTGGATCTGACTACGAGCAGTACTTC
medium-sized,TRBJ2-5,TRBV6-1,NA,CASSTNTGTQYF,TGTGCCAGCAGTACCAATACAGGGACCCAGTACTTC
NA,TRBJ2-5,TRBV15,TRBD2,CATSIIAGETQYF,TGTGCCACCAGCATAATAGCGGGAGAGACCCAGTACTTC
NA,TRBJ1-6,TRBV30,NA,CAWSPRTENSPLHF,TGTGCCTGGAGTCCCCGGACAGAAAATTCACCCCTCCACTTT
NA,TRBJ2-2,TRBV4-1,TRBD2,CASSQVEAGGSQAGELFF,TGCGCCAGCAGCCAAGTCGAAGCGGGAGGCTCCCAAGCCGGGGAGCTGTTTTTT